Each of the 12 T cell receptor beta chains below was sequenced from the same sample in a study of regulatory dendritic cells for organ transplantation. Repertoires were generated with immunoSEQ multiplex PCR, while TCRdb's copy carries only in-frame clones and drops some. Of about 38,000 clones listed, just over 90% are singletons. Sequenced sample: naive CD8+ T cells from blood. Documented subset: CD45RA+ naive T cells. Source of these receptors: a human donor in good health.

CDR3 coding DNA: TGTGCCAGCAGCAACCCGGGGAGGTTAAACTATGGCTACACCTTC. Protein: CASSNPGRLNYGYTF. The V and J genes are TRBV5-8 and TRBJ1-2, with D uncertain. Germline-derived CDR1 and CDR2 are SGHTS and YDEGEE. The V gene lost 4 bases and the J gene lost 2 bases, with 15 bases spanning the gap. The CDR3 is made up of 15 amino acids.

The chain employs TRBV7-9 and TRBJ1-2; 10 bases fit TRBD1. The V and J ends lost 3 bases and 1 base, in that order; junction bases with no gene match: 2. Looked up from germline, CDR1 is SEHNR and CDR2 is FQNEAQ (reference sequence). CDR3 size: 15 residues. The CDR3 sequence is CASSFGTGVNYGYTF. The CDR3 DNA sequence: TGTGCCAGCAGCTTCGGGACAGGGGTTAACTATGGCTACACCTTC.

This chain uses TRBV7-8 with TRBJ1-2; no firm D call. The V end lost 2 bases, the J end lost 3 bases, and 19 bases lay between the germline ends. Germline V gives CDR1 SGHVS, CDR2 FQNEAQ. This CDR3 spans 17 amino acids. The CDR3 protein is CASSLPQEEVGDYGYTF. The CDR3 nucleotides read TGTGCCAGCAGCTTACCCCAGGAGGAGGTTGGGGACTATGGCTACACCTTC.

This clone came up once. The chain recombines TRBV7-8 with TRBJ2-1, with D hard to call. This CDR3 region has 12 residues. Trimming took off 5 bases at V and 4 bases at J, with 6 bases between the two ends. Germline V lookup: CDR1 SGHVS, CDR2 FQNEAQ. DNA of the CDR3: TGTGCCAGCAGCCGCAGTTACAATGAGCAGTTCTTC. Translation gives CASSRSYNEQFF.

This chain connects TRBV28 to TRBJ2-7; D unresolved. V was trimmed by 6 bases and J by 3 bases, leaving 18 bases between them. This CDR3 has 15 residues. Germline CDR1 MDHEN, CDR2 SYDVKM. CDR3 in amino acids: CASRAMLEANYEQYF. CDR3 nucleotide sequence: TGTGCCAGCAGGGCTATGCTAGAAGCAAACTACGAGCAGTACTTC.

The rearrangement links TRBV5-6 to TRBJ2-1; 7 nucleotides match TRBD2. Germline values: CDR1 SGHDT, CDR2 YYEEEE. V trimming: 5 bases; J trimming: 4 bases; junction bases outside the gene matches: 12. This CDR3 is 16 amino acids long. CDR3 sequence (DNA): TGTGCCAGCAGAAACCCCACCGGCGGGGGTTACAATGAGCAGTTCTTC. Translated, it gives CASRNPTGGGYNEQFF.

The V gene is TRBV4-2, the J gene TRBJ1-1; D is uncertain. V shed 6 bases and J shed 4 bases, with 12 bases lying between them. Germline assignment: CDR1 LGHNA and CDR2 YNFKEQ. The CDR3 consists of 13 residues. Here the CDR3 reads CASRSPGATEAFF. CDR3 nucleotides: TGTGCCAGCAGGAGCCCGGGCGCCACTGAAGCTTTCTTT.

The V call is TRBV27, the J call TRBJ1-2; D unresolved. The CDR3 is made up of 14 amino acids. V lost 5 bases to trimming and J lost 8 bases, with 18 bases between them. Germline V gene sequence: CDR1 MNHEY, CDR2 SMNVEV (reference sequence). The chain's CDR3 is CASSLTQWSGGYTF. As DNA, the CDR3 is TGTGCCAGCAGTCTGACCCAGTGGTCGGGCGGCTACACCTTC.

This chain uses TRBV13 with TRBJ1-2; tentative D call: TRBD1 (5 bases). The CDR3 contains 13 residues. V shed 3 bases and J shed 8 bases, with 13 bases lying between them. Germline V gene sequence: CDR1 PRHDT, CDR2 FYEKMQ (reference sequence). CDR3 coding DNA: TGTGCCAGCAGCTTTGGCGGGGCTGACGGCTACACCTTC. Protein: CASSFGGADGYTF.

The genes are TRBV19 and TRBJ1-6; D gene uncertain. Germline V lookup: CDR1 LNHDA, CDR2 SQIVND (reference sequence). The CDR3 has 14 amino acids. With 7 bases removed from V and 7 bases from J, the gap between germline ends came to 14 bases. The CDR3 sequence: CASNLSGYNSPLHF. As DNA, the CDR3 is TGTGCCAGTAACTTATCCGGATACAATTCACCCCTCCACTTT.

This clone occurred once. The CDR3 region is CASSGGVRPVGETQYF. The CDR3 DNA is TGTGCCAGCAGCGGTGGGGTTCGGCCCGTGGGAGAGACCCAGTACTTC. The V gene is TRBV9, the J gene TRBJ2-5; D gene uncertain. The CDR3 is 16 residues long. V lost 3 bases and J lost 4, with 19 bases in between. The germline V gene has CDR1 SGDLS and CDR2 YYNGEE.

The chain employs TRBV16 and TRBJ2-7; D gene unclear. The V gene lost 4 bases and the J gene lost 3 bases, with 10 bases spanning the gap. The CDR3 sequence is 13 residues long. From germline, CDR1 is KGHSY and CDR2 FQNENV. CDR3 nucleotide sequence: TGTGCCAGCAGCCCCCCTGGAGACTACGAGCAGTACTTC. Its translation is CASSPPGDYEQYF.